The following is a TCR beta chain sequence with its context. This entry belongs to a study of blood T cell repertoires in COVID-19. Study context: Sources were T cells, B-cell-depleted T cells, or PBMCs; the material itself was cDNA or gDNA.

Enrolled through a virtual design, the participants were between 18 and 89 years of age and came from about two dozen US areas. The CDR3 has 14 amino acids. Per the germline V gene, CDR1 is SGDLS and CDR2 is YYNGEE. Trimming removed 0 bases from V and 4 bases from J; junction bases left unmatched: 3. Measured with immunoSEQ multiplex PCR; TCRdb has only the in-frame clones, and not every one. The repertoire holds about 270,000 clones, 80% to 90% seen once, with approximately 4% in the top ten. This TCR was sampled from a woman aged 25-40 years with acute COVID-19. The specimen was PBMCs or T cells enriched from blood (not recorded which). The chain couples TRBV9 to TRBJ1-1; 7 positions match TRBD1. The CDR3 spells CASSVVGGITEAFF. The CDR3 DNA is TGTGCCAGCAGCGTAGTAGGGGGCATCACTGAAGCTTTCTTT.